Following are 20 T cell receptor beta chains from one sample sequenced in a study of T-cell reconstitution after alpha-beta-depleted transplantation in children. It was with unique molecular identifiers that the TCRbeta library was prepared. Via MiXCR, TCRdb re-called the PCR reads, giving one row per CDR3 protein. The data show 150,000 to 250,000 distinct CDR3 sequences, more than 14% seen once. Here the sequenced sample was PBMCs from the stem cell graft donor, taken from the stem cell graft. Receptor source: a human donor who donated a stem cell graft to a child with acute lymphoblastic leukemia.

This clonotype was found many times. This rearrangement joins TRBV27 to TRBJ2-3; D is unresolved. This CDR3 spans 15 amino acids. The V and J ends lost 0 bases and 6 bases respectively, with 13 bases between them. Germline-derived CDR1 and CDR2 are MNHEY and SMNVEV (reference sequence). The CDR3 spells CASSLSSRVGDTQYF. In DNA form, the CDR3 reads TGTGCCAGCAGTTTATCCTCCCGAGTAGGGGATACGCAGTATTTT.

The V gene is TRBV11-3, the J gene TRBJ2-7, with 7 bases fitting TRBD1. Germline CDR1 reads SGHNT; CDR2 reads YENEEA. The CDR3 runs 15 residues. V shed 5 bases, J shed 0 bases, and the junction held 7 bases outside the gene matches. CDR3 in amino acids: CASSHRTGASYEQYF. The CDR3 nucleotides are TGTGCCAGCAGCCACCGTACAGGGGCCTCCTACGAGCAGTACTTC.

This clonotype was picked up a small number of times. The V gene is TRBV6-2 or TRBV6-3, the J gene TRBJ2-4; D perhaps matches TRBD2 (5 bases). Trimming cost V 4 bases and J 0 bases, with 13 bases left between them. The CDR3 is made up of 16 amino acids. The germline CDR1 and CDR2 sequences are MNHEY and SVGEGT. The CDR3 coding sequence is TGTGCCAGCAGTTGGGAGCGTGCGGTAGCCAAAAACATTCAGTACTTC. It yields the protein CASSWERAVAKNIQYF.

The table lists this clonotype with a few counts. The chain carries TRBV6-5 and TRBJ2-1; TRBD2 matches 11 bases. The CDR3 is 17 residues long. With 0 bases clipped from V and 8 bases from J, the junction kept 9 bases outside the gene matches. Germline loops: CDR1 MNHEY, CDR2 SVGAGI. CDR3 amino acids: CASSYSRLAGRGHEQFF. CDR3 DNA: TGTGCCAGCAGTTACTCACGACTAGCGGGAAGGGGACATGAGCAGTTCTTC.

The gene calls are TRBV27 and TRBJ2-1, with D unresolved. CDR1 is MNHEY and CDR2 is SMNVEV in the germline V gene (reference sequence). This CDR3 has 16 amino acids. V gave up 4 bases and J gave up 4 bases, with 17 bases separating them. This chain's CDR3 is CASSYSSRPKYNEQFF. DNA for the CDR3: TGTGCCAGCAGTTACAGTTCGCGGCCAAAGTACAATGAGCAGTTCTTC.

This clonotype was recorded many times. This rearrangement joins TRBV29-1 to TRBJ1-2, with a tentative D call TRBD1 (6 bases). Germline V gene lookup returns CDR1 SQVTM and CDR2 ANQGSEA. Trimming removed 7 bases from V and 7 bases from J, with 19 bases in between. CDR3 size: 13 residues. CDR3 sequence: CSADDRSGFGYTF. Here the CDR3 DNA reads TGCAGCGCAGACGACAGGAGCGGCTTTGGCTACACCTTC.

This clonotype was counted at least ten times. The V call is TRBV7-9, the J call TRBJ1-1; D gene uncertain. The CDR3 sequence is 12 residues long. Trimming shortened V by 5 bases and J by 0 bases, and 4 bases separated the two germline ends. The germline V gene encodes CDR1 SEHNR and CDR2 FQNEAQ (reference sequence). The CDR3: CASSQMNTEAFF. CDR3 bases: TGTGCCAGCAGCCAAATGAACACTGAAGCTTTCTTT. Together with reference TRBV7-9 and TRBJ1-1, the CDR3 gives the full variable domain: DTGVSQNPRHKITKRGQNVTFRCDPISEHNRLYWYRQTLGQGPEFLTYFQNEAQLEKSRLLSDRFSAERPKGSFSTLEIQRTEQGDSAMYLCASSQMNTEAFFGQGTRLTVV.

This clonotype was counted ten times or more. One end of the junction is discordant with germline, which a read error may explain. In nucleotides, the CDR3 is TGTGCTAGCAGCAAAGGTTGGGTAGCGGACAATGAGCAGTTCTTC. Protein sequence: CASSKGWVADNEQFF. The chain has TRBV7-7 and TRBJ2-1; D perhaps matches TRBD2 (6 bases). Germline lookup yields CDR1 SSHAT and CDR2 FNYEAQ (reference sequence). The length of the CDR3 is 15 residues.

This clonotype occurred many times. The J gene is TRBJ2-1, the V gene TRBV12-3 or TRBV12-4; possibly TRBD2 for D (6 bases). The CDR3 is made up of 13 amino acids. The ends were cut back, 10 bases at V and 6 bases at J, with 16 bases in the middle. In nucleotides, the CDR3 is TGTGCCACCAGAGGGGACTCCAGCAATGAGCAGTTCTTC. As protein: CATRGDSSNEQFF.

This chain connects TRBV11-2 to TRBJ2-1; TRBD2 aligns across 7 bases. The length of the CDR3 is 16 residues. V trimming: 1 base; J trimming: 2 bases; junction bases outside the gene matches: 5. CDR1 and CDR2 from the germline V gene are SGHAT and FQNNGV. Here the CDR3 DNA reads TGTGCCAGCAGCTTAGTCGGAGGGAGGGCCTACAATGAGCAGTTCTTC. Protein: CASSLVGGRAYNEQFF. Based on the CDR3 plus reference TRBV11-2 and TRBJ2-1, the full variable domain is EAGVAQSPRYKIIEKRQSVAFWCNPISGHATLYWYQQILGQGPKLLIQFQNNGVVDDSQLPKDRFSAERLKGVDSTLKIQPAKLEDSAVYLCASSLVGGRAYNEQFFGPGTRLTVL.

This clonotype was observed many times. The chain recombines TRBV7-6 with TRBJ2-2; D is ambiguous. Germline V lookup: CDR1 SGHVS, CDR2 FNYEAQ. The CDR3 length is 12 residues. The V end was cut by 4 bases, the J end by 4 bases, with 4 bases between. CDR3 in DNA: TGTGCCAGCAGCTCCCTCACCGGGGAGCTGTTTTTT. This gives the protein CASSSLTGELFF. Full variable domain (rest looked up from reference TRBV7-6 and TRBJ2-2): GAGVSQSPRYKVTKRGQDVALRCDPISGHVSLYWYRQALGQGPEFLTYFNYEAQQDKSGLPNDRFSAERPEGSISTLTIQRTEQRDSAMYRCASSSLTGELFFGEGSRLTVL.

This sequence joins TRBV7-8 and TRBJ2-5; maybe TRBD1 (5 bases). Trimming left V 7 bases short and J 0 bases short, with 9 bases between. CDR1 is SGHVS, CDR2 FQNEAQ, per germline. This CDR3 comprises 13 residues. For the CDR3, the DNA is TGTGCCAGCACCCCGACAGACCAAGAGACCCAGTACTTC. The encoded protein is CASTPTDQETQYF.

This clonotype was seen at least ten times. The chain couples TRBV12-3 or TRBV12-4 to TRBJ2-1, with D unclear. V was trimmed by 6 bases and J by 7 bases, leaving 10 bases between them. The CDR3 is 12 amino acids. CDR3 DNA sequence: TGTGCCAGCAGCCCTTTGGCGAATGAGCAGTTCTTC. Amino acid sequence: CASSPLANEQFF.

This clonotype came up many times. V and J are TRBV20-1 and TRBJ1-2; 7 bases are a match to TRBD1. Trimming took 3 bases from V and 6 from J; bases not matched to a gene: 4. The CDR3 is 12 residues long. Germline V gene data show CDR1 as DFQATT and CDR2 as SNEGSKA (reference sequence). CDR3 sequence reads: CSASRQGNGYTF. The CDR3 bases are TGCAGTGCTAGCCGACAGGGTAATGGCTACACCTTC.

This clonotype was seen at least ten times. V and J are TRBV5-8 and TRBJ2-5; 11 nucleotides match TRBD2. The CDR3 covers 17 residues. J gave up 5 bases and V 0 bases, and 9 bases lay outside the gene matches. Germline CDR1 SGHTS, CDR2 YDEGEE. The CDR3 protein is CASSLGRGTSGGETQYF. The CDR3 DNA reads TGTGCCAGCAGCTTGGGCCGCGGGACTAGCGGTGGGGAGACCCAGTACTTC.

The DNA for the CDR3 is TGCGCCAGCAGCTTGCTGGGTGGAGGAGAGACCCAGTACTTC. Protein sequence: CASSLLGGGETQYF. This rearrangement joins TRBV5-1 to TRBJ2-5, with TRBD2 as a possible D gene (5 bases). Germline V gene lookup returns CDR1 SGHRS and CDR2 YFSETQ. This CDR3 comprises 14 residues. Trimming took off 1 base at V and 4 bases at J, with 11 bases between the two ends.

This clonotype was recorded at least ten times. The genes are TRBV4-1 and TRBJ2-2; 7 nucleotides align to TRBD1. In germline, CDR1 is MGHRA, CDR2 YSYEKL. CDR3 length: 15 amino acids. V lost 2 bases to trimming and J lost 5 bases; unmatched junction nucleotides: 5. CDR3 residues: CASSQYRGPTGELFF. CDR3 DNA sequence: TGCGCCAGCAGCCAATACAGGGGCCCTACCGGGGAGCTGTTTTTT.

This clonotype came up many times. The rearrangement links TRBV6-2 or TRBV6-3 to TRBJ2-3; perhaps TRBD2 as D (6 bases). Germline CDR1 and CDR2: MNHEY and SVGEGT. The length of the CDR3 is 14 residues. V lost 5 bases and J 10 bases, leaving 19 bases between the germline ends. The CDR3 sequence is CASSPGTPQVPQYF. The CDR3, as DNA: TGTGCCAGCAGTCCCGGGACTCCCCAGGTACCGCAGTATTTT.

This clonotype was observed many times. The chain carries TRBV27 and TRBJ2-3; D is possibly TRBD1 (5 bases). In germline, CDR1 is MNHEY, CDR2 SMNVEV (reference sequence). V lost 6 bases to trimming and J lost 2 bases, with 12 bases between them. CDR3 length equals 14 residues. CDR3 sequence: CASRNDRFTDTQYF. Here the CDR3 DNA reads TGTGCCAGCAGGAATGACAGATTCACAGATACGCAGTATTTT.

Many counts were recorded for this clonotype. This rearrangement joins TRBV28 to TRBJ1-5, with a tentative D call TRBD1 (6 bases). The CDR3 sequence is 15 residues long. V lost 3 bases to trimming and J lost 0 bases, with 9 bases between them. In germline, CDR1 is MDHEN, CDR2 SYDVKM. The CDR3 region has the DNA TGTGCCAGCAGTTTGACAGGAAATAGCAATCAGCCCCAGCATTTT. Protein: CASSLTGNSNQPQHF.